This T cell receptor beta chain is from a study of OX40 agonist ivuxolimab in advanced cancers. This CDR3 has 14 amino acids. Trimming cost V 7 bases and J 0 bases, with 9 bases left between them. Germline assignment: CDR1 MDHEN and CDR2 SYDVKM. Some clones are missing from TCRdb's copy, which holds only in-frame ones; the method was immunoSEQ multiplex PCR. The sample lists 45,000 to 60,000 clones; 90% were seen once. The receptor comes from an adult with an advanced solid tumor such as melanoma, head and neck, liver or kidney cancer. The input for sequencing was CD4+ or CD8+ T cells sorted from blood, taken in a trial of the OX40 agonist ivuxolimab. This chain joins TRBV28 and TRBJ1-4, with D unclear. This CDR3 is CASTRGATNEKLFF. The CDR3 bases are TGTGCCAGCACCCGGGGAGCAACTAATGAAAAACTGTTTTTT.